The sequence of this T cell receptor (beta chain) was determined in a study of T cell responses to AZD1222 COVID-19 vaccine. At the level of the study: Researchers grouped second doses given at about 4 or about 12 weeks into one pool.

The germline gives CDR1 SGHRS, CDR2 YFSETQ. J lost 4 bases, V lost 3 bases, and 2 bases had no gene match. This CDR3 contains 14 residues. Profiling relied on immunoSEQ multiplex PCR, and the TCRdb table lists in-frame clones only, not all of them. The sample yields some 120,000 clones, about 86% seen once. The rearrangement joins TRBV5-1 to TRBJ1-1, with TRBD1 matching 11 bases. The source of this sequence is an adult in good health. This specimen was peripheral blood, taken on day 0 of AZD1222 vaccination. DNA of the CDR3: TGCGCCAGCAGCTCCGGGACAGGGGGCACTGAAGCTTTCTTT. Translating gives CASSSGTGGTEAFF.